The entry below describes one TCR beta chain. This clone was observed a few times. The target of this receptor is not known. Base qualities are not at hand, and no much larger clone is one base apart. TCRbeta CDR3 regions were amplified from genomic DNA using the immunoSEQ Assay, a bias-controlled multiplex PCR. The original pipeline was this. The number of nucleated cells in each sample was estimated from the amplification of reference gene primers within the assay. To quantify the absolute abundance of each unique TCRbeta CDR3 rearrangement, sequence reads were collapsed and filtered. For each sample, productive Simpson clonality was calculated as the square root of Simpson's diversity index over productive rearrangements. TCRdb's version of the immuneACCESS table is confined to in-frame rearrangements and falls short of the full clone set. An unresolved V gene accounts for under half of the shortfall where checked; the remainder is of unknown origin. The V and J calls and clone size were taken over from that table, and D and trimming were inferred from the DNA. In this sample the table shows approximately 80,000 clones, 81% of which occur a single time. The leading ten clones occupy 44% of the sample.

Relative to germline, V is 5 bases shorter and J is 3 bases shorter, with 10 bases between their ends. CDR1 and CDR2 were assigned from the germline V gene (reference sequence) as LNHDA and SQIVND. The CDR3 goes from the cysteine to the phenylalanine over 13 residues. Kept here is only the CDR3 DNA, which spans 39 bases and is read in frame from base 1. The data stem from a study of blood T cell repertoires in COVID-19 (dated by TCRdb to the early 2020s). General notes on the study: Samples from collaborators originated in the United States, Italy and Spain and spanned both the acute and convalescent phases of COVID-19. The prospective study material was composed of cDNA or gDNA derived from T cells, B-cell-depleted T cells, or PBMCs. Deeply sampled blood TCRbeta repertoires from subjects exposed to, actively infected with, or recovered from COVID-19 were included in the dataset. The repertoires were released in a freely available public database intended as a resource for research on the immune response to SARS-CoV-2. The samples were drawn from the first 160 participants of the ongoing ImmuneRACE study and from over 950 subjects provided by 6 global collaborators. Nearly every sample came with metadata listing a de-identified subject ID, COVID-19 status, age in years and sex. Where available, HLA class I and class II types were obtained from metadata supplied by the sample provider rather than from assay-based typing. The paper's findings and limits, for the study overall: How much clinical and demographic metadata was included differed by source and by participant, and the metadata was provided uncurated.

Each collaborating institution followed its own protocols to collect whole blood in K2EDTA tubes. For TCRbeta analysis, collaborators shipped samples in one of three forms: frozen whole blood, isolated PBMCs, or DNA extracted from either of those sample types. Source material: peripheral blood. This clonotype was sampled from a man at least 80 years old with acute or convalescent COVID-19. Recombination linked TRBV19 to TRBJ1-2, and TRBD1 may be the D gene, going by 5 matching bases. The CDR3: CASSPDSYYGYTF. The DNA sequence is given as TGTGCCAGTAGTCCCGACAGCTACTATGGCTACACCTTC.